This T cell receptor (beta chain) was identified during a study of response to subunit inactivated influenza vaccine. Regarding the study as a whole: Few new T cells, the authors suggested, are recruited by each seasonal influenza vaccination.

V was clipped by 3 bases and J by 0 bases, with 8 bases between them. The CDR3 runs 14 residues. This clonotype was observed many times. Its antigen is unknown. TCRdb recomputed calls from the RT-PCR reads with MiXCR, one row per CDR3 protein. The sample includes 560,000 or so distinct CDR3 sequences, 6% to 9% of them seen just once. The sample consisted of PBMCs from blood, taken about 23 months after vaccination. The receptor's source is a man between 50 and 69 years old who received an inactivated influenza vaccine. The chain recombines TRBV12-3 or TRBV12-4 with TRBJ1-1; D is unclear. The CDR3 region is CASSFQDLNTEAFF. The CDR3 nucleotides are TGTGCCAGCAGTTTTCAGGATTTGAACACTGAAGCTTTCTTT.